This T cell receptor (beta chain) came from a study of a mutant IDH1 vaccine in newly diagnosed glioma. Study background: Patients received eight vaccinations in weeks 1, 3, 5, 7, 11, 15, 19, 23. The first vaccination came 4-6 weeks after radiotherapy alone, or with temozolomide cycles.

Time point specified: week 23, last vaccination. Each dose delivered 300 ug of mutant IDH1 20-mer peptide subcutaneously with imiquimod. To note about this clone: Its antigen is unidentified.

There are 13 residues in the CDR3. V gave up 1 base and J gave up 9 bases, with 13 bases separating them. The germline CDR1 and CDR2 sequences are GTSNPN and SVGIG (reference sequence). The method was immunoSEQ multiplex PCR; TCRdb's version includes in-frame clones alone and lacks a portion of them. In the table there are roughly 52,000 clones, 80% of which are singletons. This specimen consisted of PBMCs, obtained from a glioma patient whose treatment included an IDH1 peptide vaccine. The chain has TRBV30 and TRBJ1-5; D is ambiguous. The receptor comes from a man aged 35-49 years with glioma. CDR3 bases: TGTGCCTGGAGTGGGGGTCCGGGGAGGCCCCAGCATTTT. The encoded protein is CAWSGGPGRPQHF.